The 4 T cell receptor beta chains below come from one sample, sequenced in a study of T cell responses to AZD1222 COVID-19 vaccine. This table comes from immunoSEQ multiplex PCR, and its TCRdb copy is limited to in-frame clones, with some not included. Here the sample spans under 80,000 clones, about 91% being singletons. Sequencing used peripheral blood, obtained on day 0 of AZD1222 vaccination. Receptor source: an adult in good health.

The chain links TRBV28 to TRBJ1-4; a possible D gene is TRBD1 (5 bases). CDR1 and CDR2 from the germline V gene are MDHEN and SYDVKM. CDR3 length: 14 residues. Trimming shortened V by 4 bases and J by 4 bases, and 10 bases separated the two germline ends. Here the CDR3 reads CASSSGALNEKLFF. The CDR3 DNA reads as TGTGCCAGCAGTTCTGGGGCGCTTAATGAAAAACTGTTTTTT.

The gene calls are TRBV27 and TRBJ2-5, with D perhaps TRBD2 (5 bases). With 5 bases removed from V and 7 bases from J, the gap between germline ends came to 14 bases. Germline-derived CDR1 and CDR2 are MNHEY and SMNVEV (reference sequence). The CDR3 runs to 13 residues. The CDR3 nucleotides are TGTGCCAGCAGTCGTTCGGGGTCTATGACCCAGTACTTC. As protein: CASSRSGSMTQYF.

The gene calls are TRBV9 and TRBJ1-2, with 10 bases matching TRBD1. CDR1 and CDR2 (germline): SGDLS, YYNGEE. The CDR3 has 15 residues. Trimming removed 3 bases from V and 4 bases from J; junction bases left unmatched: 6. The CDR3 sequence is CASSGQGALSYGYTF. CDR3 in DNA: TGTGCCAGCAGCGGACAGGGGGCGCTTAGCTATGGCTACACCTTC.

The chain couples TRBV11-2 to TRBJ2-5; D possibly uses TRBD1 or TRBD2 (5 bases each). In germline, CDR1 is SGHAT, CDR2 FQNNGV. V was pared by 3 bases and J by 7 bases, with 18 bases between. CDR3 length: 15 amino acids. CDR3 sequence reads: CASSFGWGSEGTQYF. The CDR3 DNA follows: TGTGCCAGCAGCTTCGGGTGGGGGAGTGAAGGGACCCAGTACTTC.